Shown below are 10 T cell receptor beta chains from a single sample sequenced in a study of blood T cell repertoires in COVID-19 (dated by TCRdb to 2018 to 2021). Library method: the immunoSEQ multiplex PCR assay. TCRdb obtained this table from immuneACCESS and retained in-frame rearrangements with V and J assigned. These tables miss some clones; where compared with another copy, unresolved V genes account for less than half of the shortfall, and the remainder is unexplained. Within this sample are roughly 200,000 clones, with around 84% of them counted one time only. 8% to 11% of the sample comes from the top ten. The sample comprised peripheral blood. The receptors come from a woman aged 80 or over with COVID-19, enrolled during active disease.

The chain has TRBV6-6 and TRBJ2-7; D remains unclear. The V end lost 8 bases, the J end lost 5 bases, and 16 bases lay between the germline ends. Germline assignment: CDR1 MNHNY and CDR2 SVGAGI (reference sequence). CDR3 length equals 13 residues. In nucleotides, the CDR3 is TGTGCCAGCGCTGACCCGGGTCTCCACGAGCAGTACTTC. Translation: CASADPGLHEQYF.

This chain links TRBV28 with TRBJ2-5, with a weak D call TRBD2 (5 bases). The CDR3 runs to 14 residues. V was pared by 9 bases and J by 5 bases, with 19 bases between. Germline loops: CDR1 MDHEN, CDR2 SYDVKM. In nucleotides, the CDR3 is TGTGCCAGTCGGGAACTAGTGTCCGTGGAGACCCAGTACTTC. Its protein product is CASRELVSVETQYF.

J is TRBJ2-5 and V is TRBV5-1; 12 nucleotides agree with TRBD2. The germline V gene has CDR1 SGHRS and CDR2 YFSETQ. The CDR3 is 15 amino acids. J lost 5 bases, V lost 4 bases, and 6 bases had no gene match. In DNA, the CDR3 is TGCGCCAGCAGCCAATGGACTAGCGGGGATGAGACCCAGTACTTC. Its protein is CASSQWTSGDETQYF.

In DNA form, the CDR3 reads TGTGCCAGCAGACTACTAGCAGGGGGCATCACTGAAGCTTTCTTT. As protein: CASRLLAGGITEAFF. The V and J genes are TRBV7-2 and TRBJ1-1, with 8 bases lining up with TRBD1. The CDR3 sequence is 15 residues long. The germline V gene encodes CDR1 SGHTA and CDR2 FQGNSA. The trim removed 6 bases at V and 4 bases at J, leaving 10 bases unmatched.

The rearrangement uses TRBV5-1 and TRBJ2-3, with 9 nucleotides matching TRBD2. V shed 2 bases, J shed 5 bases, and the junction held 6 bases outside the gene matches. CDR3 length: 15 residues. Germline V gene data show CDR1 as SGHRS and CDR2 as YFSETQ. CDR3 in amino acids: CASSLSGGRGDTQYF. CDR3 DNA: TGCGCCAGCAGCTTAAGCGGGGGGCGGGGAGATACGCAGTATTTT.

This sequence joins TRBV11-2 and TRBJ1-2, with D perhaps matching TRBD1 (6 bases). The germline CDR1 and CDR2 sequences are SGHAT and FQNNGV. V was cut by 4 bases and J by 5 bases, with 11 bases left in between. The CDR3 length is 13 residues. CDR3: CASSSTGRYGYTF. The CDR3 nucleotides are TGTGCCAGCAGCTCGACAGGCAGATATGGCTACACCTTC.

V is TRBV7-9 and J is TRBJ1-1; no definite D call. V lost 5 bases and J lost 7, with 14 bases in between. The CDR3 runs to 13 residues. Germline V gene lookup returns CDR1 SEHNR and CDR2 FQNEAQ (reference sequence). This CDR3 is CASSTSAAGEAFF. The CDR3 DNA sequence: TGTGCCAGCAGCACGAGCGCGGCGGGTGAAGCTTTCTTT.

The chain uses TRBV18 and TRBJ2-7; 7 bases line up with TRBD1. Per germline, CDR1 KGHSH and CDR2 LQKENI. Trimming cost V 3 bases and J 3 bases; bases outside gene matches: 8. CDR3 length equals 15 residues. CDR3 DNA sequence: TGTGCCAGCTCACCTCCGTTGACAGGGTTCTACGAGCAGTACTTC. Encoded protein: CASSPPLTGFYEQYF.

The genes are TRBV4-3 and TRBJ1-3, with TRBD1 as a possible D gene (5 bases). CDR3 length equals 16 residues. Germline assignment: CDR1 LGHNA and CDR2 YSLEER. V was cut by 4 bases and J by 2 bases, with 15 bases left in between. In DNA form, the CDR3 reads TGCGCCAGCAGCCCCCAGAGTTCGGGGGCTGGAAACACCATATATTTT. Translating it yields CASSPQSSGAGNTIYF.

This clone was seen a few times. J is TRBJ1-1 and V is TRBV4-3; 7 positions match TRBD1. V was pared by 6 bases and J by 0 bases, with 7 bases of the junction left unmatched. The germline V gene has CDR1 LGHNA and CDR2 YSLEER. The length of the CDR3 is 15 residues. For the CDR3, the DNA is TGCGCCAGCAGGGCCGGGGACAGCATGAACACTGAAGCTTTCTTT. It specifies CASRAGDSMNTEAFF.